The T cell receptor (beta chain) under discussion was sequenced for a study of T cell responses to AZD1222 COVID-19 vaccine. Turning to the study itself: Analysis merged second doses at about 4 or about 12 weeks.

The assay was immunoSEQ multiplex PCR, and TCRdb's table has in-frame clones only and misses some. The repertoire holds fewer than 200,000 clones, with over 80% as singletons. This CDR3 comprises 13 residues. Germline V lookup: CDR1 SQVTM, CDR2 ANQGSEA. Trimming shortened V by 4 bases and J by 4 bases, and 13 bases separated the two germline ends. This TCR came from an adult in good health. The chain uses TRBV29-1 and TRBJ1-2; D is undetermined. The input for sequencing was peripheral blood, taken on day 0 of AZD1222 vaccination. The CDR3 DNA reads as TGCAGCGTTGGGGAGGGAGAGGGCTATGGCTACACCTTC. Protein product: CSVGEGEGYGYTF.